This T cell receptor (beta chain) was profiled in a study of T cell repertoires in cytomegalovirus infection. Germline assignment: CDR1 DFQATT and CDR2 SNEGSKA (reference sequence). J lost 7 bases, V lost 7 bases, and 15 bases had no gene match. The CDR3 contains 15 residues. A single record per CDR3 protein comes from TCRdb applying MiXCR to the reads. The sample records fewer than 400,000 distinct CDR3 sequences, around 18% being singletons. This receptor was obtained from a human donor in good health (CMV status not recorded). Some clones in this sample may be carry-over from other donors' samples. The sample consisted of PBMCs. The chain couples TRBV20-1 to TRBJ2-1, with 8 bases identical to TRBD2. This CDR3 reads CSVLPPGGGWNEQFF. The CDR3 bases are TGCAGTGTTCTACCCCCCGGCGGGGGGTGGAATGAGCAGTTCTTC.